One sample yielded the 17 T cell receptor beta chains listed below, sequenced in a study of shared clonotypes between healthy human individuals. Clones were sequenced by immunoSEQ multiplex PCR, and TCRdb holds only the in-frame ones, with some missing. The sample holds some 1.1 million clones, 70% to 85% seen once. Specimen: memory CD4+ T cells from PBMCs. The subset here: CD45RA-negative fraction. These receptors were collected from a man younger than 35 in good health. Some clones in this sample may be carry-over from other donors' samples.

Points on this clone: Germline is not matched at one junction end, which may reflect a read error. J is TRBJ1-1 and V is TRBV11-2, with 9 bases matching TRBD1. The CDR3 loop spans 16 amino acids. Germline CDR1 reads SGHAT; CDR2 reads FQNNGV. The chain's CDR3 is CASRLGGTGINTEAFF. CDR3 sequence (DNA): TGTGCCAGCAGATTAGGGGGGACAGGGATCAACACTGAAGCTTTCTTT.

This chain links TRBV5-1 with TRBJ2-3; TRBD2 matches at 7 bases. The germline V gene encodes CDR1 SGHRS and CDR2 YFSETQ. The CDR3 is made up of 14 amino acids. With 0 bases clipped from V and 6 bases from J, the junction kept 4 bases outside the gene matches. CDR3 region: CASSLAGGSDTQYF. CDR3 nucleotides: TGCGCCAGCAGCTTGGCGGGAGGCTCGGATACGCAGTATTTT. Looking up the rest from reference TRBV5-1 and TRBJ2-3 gives the full variable domain: KAGVTQTPRYLIKTRGQQVTLSCSPISGHRSVSWYQQTPGQGLQFLFEYFSETQRNKGNFPGRFSGRQFSNSRSEMNVSTLELGDSALYLCASSLAGGSDTQYFGPGTRLTVL.

The chain has TRBV27 and TRBJ2-7, with D unclear. V was shortened by 2 bases and J by 2 bases, with 10 bases between the two germline ends. The germline gives CDR1 MNHEY, CDR2 SMNVEV (reference sequence). CDR3 length: 14 residues. The DNA for the CDR3 is TGTGCCAGCAGTTTAGGTTACCACCCCTACGAGCAGTACTTC. Translating gives CASSLGYHPYEQYF.

DNA of the CDR3: TGTGCCAGCACCCGTAACCCCGGGGAGCTGTTTTTT. It translates to CASTRNPGELFF. V and J are TRBV9 and TRBJ2-2; D not certain. The CDR3 covers 12 residues. The V gene lost 6 bases and the J gene lost 6 bases, with 9 bases spanning the gap. Germline CDR1 SGDLS, CDR2 YYNGEE. Combining the CDR3 with reference TRBV9 and TRBJ2-2 gives the whole variable domain DSGVTQTPKHLITATGQRVTLRCSPRSGDLSVYWYQQSLDQGLQFLIQYYNGEERAKGNILERFSAQQFPDLHSELNLSSLELGDSALYFCASTRNPGELFFGEGSRLTVL.

The V and J genes are TRBV9 and TRBJ1-1; D not resolved. Trimming left V 2 bases short and J 4 bases short, with 15 bases between. Germline CDR1 SGDLS, CDR2 YYNGEE. The CDR3 covers 15 residues. The CDR3 here is CASSVTSAAVTEAFF. Written as DNA, the CDR3 is TGTGCCAGCAGCGTTACTAGTGCGGCTGTCACTGAAGCTTTCTTT.

The gene calls are TRBV28 and TRBJ2-2, with 11 positions matching TRBD2. Germline assignment: CDR1 MDHEN and CDR2 SYDVKM. The CDR3 is 16 amino acids. V shed 6 bases and J 4 bases; nucleotides not matched to a gene: 7. This CDR3 is CASRRGLAGSTGELFF. The CDR3 DNA follows: TGTGCCAGCAGACGAGGACTAGCGGGCAGCACCGGGGAGCTGTTTTTT.

The V and J genes are TRBV20-1 and TRBJ2-5; D not certain. Trimming cost V 5 bases and J 5 bases, with 6 bases left between them. The length of the CDR3 is 10 residues. Germline values: CDR1 DFQATT, CDR2 SNEGSKA (reference sequence). In DNA, the CDR3 is TGCAGTGCTTTGTGGGAGACCCAGTACTTC. It encodes CSALWETQYF.

V is TRBV10-3 and J is TRBJ1-6; possibly TRBD1 for D (6 bases). The CDR3 extends over 15 amino acids. The germline CDR1 and CDR2 sequences are ENHRY and SYGVKD. V was cut by 6 bases and J by 9 bases, with 18 bases left in between. Written as DNA, the CDR3 is TGTGCCATCAGCGGGCCTGCAGGGGAGGGTTCACCCCTCCACTTT. As protein: CAISGPAGEGSPLHF.

The chain uses TRBV5-5 and TRBJ2-6; no firm D call. Germline V gene lookup returns CDR1 SGHKS and CDR2 YYEKEE (reference sequence). This CDR3 is 15 amino acids long. Between the trimmed V and J ends, which lost 0 bases and 5 bases, there was a span of 9 bases. The CDR3 spells CASSLAPYRANVLTF. CDR3 sequence (DNA): TGTGCCAGCAGCTTGGCGCCGTACCGGGCCAACGTCCTGACTTTC.

This chain connects TRBV11-1 to TRBJ2-5, with a tentative D call TRBD2 (5 bases). Germline CDR1 SGHAT, CDR2 FQDESV (reference sequence). Trimming left V 3 bases short and J 1 base short, with 9 bases between. The CDR3 loop spans 14 amino acids. The CDR3 DNA sequence: TGTGCCAGCAGCTTTGGGAGCAGCCAAGAGACCCAGTACTTC. Its translation: CASSFGSSQETQYF.

A single count supports this clone. The same CDR3 is also encoded by other DNA sequences in this sample. This sequence joins TRBV5-1 and TRBJ2-2; no firm D call. CDR3 length: 12 amino acids. CDR1 is SGHRS, CDR2 YFSETQ, per germline. Trimming stripped 0 bases from V and 6 bases from J, with 3 bases between. This chain's CDR3 is CASSLGSGELFF. The CDR3 nucleotides read TGCGCCAGCAGCTTGGGGTCCGGGGAGCTGTTTTTT.

The gene calls are TRBV18 and TRBJ2-3; no firm D call. Germline lookup yields CDR1 KGHSH and CDR2 LQKENI. This CDR3 has 13 residues. Trimming removed 1 base from V and 2 bases from J, with 4 bases in between. Here the CDR3 reads CASSPRTTDTQYF. The CDR3 DNA reads TGTGCCAGCTCACCACGGACCACAGATACGCAGTATTTT.

This clone appeared a single time. This chain uses TRBV4-3 with TRBJ2-5; tentatively, D is TRBD2 (6 bases). V was cut by 0 bases and J by 2 bases, with 13 bases left in between. This CDR3 has 16 residues. The germline V gene encodes CDR1 LGHNA and CDR2 YSLEER. CDR3 sequence: CASSQDGRIPQETQYF. In DNA form, the CDR3 reads TGCGCCAGCAGCCAAGATGGGAGGATCCCACAAGAGACCCAGTACTTC.

This clone has just a few counts. J is TRBJ2-3 and V is TRBV5-1; a possible D gene is TRBD1 (5 bases). The CDR3 is made up of 16 amino acids. Germline V gene sequence: CDR1 SGHRS, CDR2 YFSETQ. Trimming took off 4 bases at V and 0 bases at J, with 15 bases between the two ends. CDR3 sequence (DNA): TGCGCCAGCAGCCGTCAACAGGTCTCTAGCACAGATACGCAGTATTTT. It encodes CASSRQQVSSTDTQYF.

This sequence joins TRBV5-1 and TRBJ2-1, with D perhaps matching TRBD2 (6 bases). The V gene's germline CDR1 is SGHRS and CDR2 YFSETQ. The V gene lost 0 bases and the J gene lost 9 bases, with 7 bases spanning the gap. This CDR3 is built from 12 residues. CDR3 loop: CASSLASVEQFF. The CDR3 DNA reads as TGCGCCAGCAGCTTGGCTAGCGTTGAGCAGTTCTTC.

In its sample, this clone was seen a few times. The genes are TRBV11-3 and TRBJ1-1; D is uncertain. Germline lookup yields CDR1 SGHNT and CDR2 YENEEA. The CDR3 length is 15 residues. Trimming shortened V by 7 bases and J by 4 bases, and 19 bases separated the two germline ends. In DNA form, the CDR3 reads TGTGCCAGCACCCCGTCCGCAGGTAAATGCACTGAAGCTTTCTTT. Amino acids: CASTPSAGKCTEAFF.

This clone appeared a few times. The V call is TRBV2, the J call TRBJ1-5; D gene unclear. The CDR3 is made up of 13 amino acids. Trimming took 8 bases from V and 4 from J, leaving 12 bases between them. Germline CDR1 SNHLY, CDR2 FYNNEI. The CDR3 region has the DNA TGTGCCAGCGCCATTGGGTTGAATCAGCCCCAGCATTTT. Translated: CASAIGLNQPQHF.